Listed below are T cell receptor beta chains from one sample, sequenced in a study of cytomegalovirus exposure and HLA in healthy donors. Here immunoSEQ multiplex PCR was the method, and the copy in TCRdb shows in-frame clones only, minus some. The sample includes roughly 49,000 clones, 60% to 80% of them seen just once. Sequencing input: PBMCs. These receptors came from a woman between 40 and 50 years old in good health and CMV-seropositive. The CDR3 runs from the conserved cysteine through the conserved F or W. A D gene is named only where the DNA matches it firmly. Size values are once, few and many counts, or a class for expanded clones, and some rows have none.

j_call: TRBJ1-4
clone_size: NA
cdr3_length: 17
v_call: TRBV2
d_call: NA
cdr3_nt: TGTGCCAGCACCGAACGGGGACACCTTCCAACTAATGAAAAACTGTTTTTT
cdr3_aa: CASTERGHLPTNEKLFF

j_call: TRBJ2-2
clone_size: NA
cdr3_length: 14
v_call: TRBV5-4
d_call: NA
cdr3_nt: TGTGCCAGCAGCCGGGACACGAACACCGGGGAGCTGTTTTTT
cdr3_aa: CASSRDTNTGELFF

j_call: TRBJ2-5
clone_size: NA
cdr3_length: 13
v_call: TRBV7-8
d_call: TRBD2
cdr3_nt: TGTGCCAGCAGCCTACTAGCGTTAGAGACCCAGTACTTC
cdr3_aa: CASSLLALETQYF

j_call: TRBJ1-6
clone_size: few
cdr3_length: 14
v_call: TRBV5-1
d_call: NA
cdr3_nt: TGCGCCAGCGCCCCGGGAAGTTCAAATTCACCCCTCCACTTT
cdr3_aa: CASAPGSSNSPLHF

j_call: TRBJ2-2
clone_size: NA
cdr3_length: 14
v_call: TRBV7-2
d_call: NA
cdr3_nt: TGTGCCAGCAGCTTGGGGGGGGGCAACGGGGAGCTGTTTTTT
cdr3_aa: CASSLGGGNGELFF

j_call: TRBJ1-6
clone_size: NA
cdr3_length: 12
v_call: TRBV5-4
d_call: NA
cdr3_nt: TGTGCCAGCAGCCTTGGAGGATCACCCCTCCACTTT
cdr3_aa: CASSLGGSPLHF

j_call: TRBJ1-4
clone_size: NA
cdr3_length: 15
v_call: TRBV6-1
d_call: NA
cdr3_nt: TGTGCCAGCAGTGAACGACAGGCAACTAATGAAAAACTGTTTTTT
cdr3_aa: CASSERQATNEKLFF

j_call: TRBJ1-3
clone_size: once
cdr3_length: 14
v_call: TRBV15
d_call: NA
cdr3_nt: TGTGCCACCAGCAGGGACAGTGCCGGAAACACCATATATTTT
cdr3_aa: CATSRDSAGNTIYF

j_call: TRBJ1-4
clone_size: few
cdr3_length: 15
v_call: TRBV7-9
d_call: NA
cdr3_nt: TGTGCCAGCAGGCGATCCGGGACAAGTAATGAAAAACTGTTTTTT
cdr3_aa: CASRRSGTSNEKLFF

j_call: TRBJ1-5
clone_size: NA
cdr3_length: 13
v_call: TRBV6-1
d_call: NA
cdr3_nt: TGTGCCAGCAGTGACGAGGGCAATCAGCCCCAGCATTTT
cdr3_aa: CASSDEGNQPQHF

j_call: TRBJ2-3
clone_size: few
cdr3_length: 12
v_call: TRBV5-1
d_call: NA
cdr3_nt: TGCGCCAGCAGCTTGGGAGCAGATACGCAGTATTTT
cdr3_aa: CASSLGADTQYF

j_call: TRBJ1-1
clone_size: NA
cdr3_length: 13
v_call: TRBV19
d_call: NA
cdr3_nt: TGTGCCAGTAGTATAGGGCAGGCTCTTGAAGCTTTCTTT
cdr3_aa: CASSIGQALEAFF

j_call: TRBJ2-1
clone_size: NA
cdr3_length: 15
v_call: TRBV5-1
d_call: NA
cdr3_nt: TGCGCCAGCAGCTTACAATCGACAGAATACAATGAGCAGTTCTTC
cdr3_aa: CASSLQSTEYNEQFF

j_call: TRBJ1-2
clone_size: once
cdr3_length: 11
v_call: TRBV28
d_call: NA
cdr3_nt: TGTGCCACATCAGGTTCCTATGGCTACACCTTC
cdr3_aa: CATSGSYGYTF

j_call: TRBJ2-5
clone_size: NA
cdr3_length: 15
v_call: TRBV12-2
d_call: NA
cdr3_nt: TGTGCAAGTCGCTTAGCTACAGGGCCTGGGGAGACCCAGTACTTC
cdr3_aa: CASRLATGPGETQYF

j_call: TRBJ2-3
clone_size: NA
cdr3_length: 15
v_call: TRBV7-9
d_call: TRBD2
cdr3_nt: TGTGCCAGCAGCTCTAGCGGGGGGTTCACAGATACGCAGTATTTT
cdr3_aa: CASSSSGGFTDTQYF